This TCR beta chain was profiled in a study of identical twins. Donors were all healthy Caucasians. Per the germline V gene, CDR1 is LGHDT and CDR2 is YNNKEL (reference sequence). V lost 0 bases to trimming and J lost 0 bases, with 6 bases between them. The CDR3 sequence is 16 residues long. In its sample, this clonotype was seen many times. What it binds is not known. Template switching added a universal primer site; cDNA carried unique molecular identifiers. TCRdb independently ran MiXCR on the 5' RACE reads; one entry per CDR3 protein. The data contain a few hundred thousand distinct CDR3 sequences, 7.5% to 10% of them singletons. The study's findings and limits: Models predicted less out-of-frame TCR alpha sharing in monozygotic twins than was found.

Another study also made use of these data, one on yellow fever vaccine responses in identical twins. As that report states: Among the twins, the vaccine T cell response reportedly seemed partly convergent and partly personalized.

J is TRBJ2-6 and V is TRBV3-1, with D perhaps TRBD1 (5 bases). The sequencing sample was made of PBMCs. This receptor was taken from a woman aged 18 to 35 in good health. The CDR3 loop is CASSQDRASGANVLTF. The CDR3 DNA reads as TGTGCCAGCAGCCAAGACAGGGCCTCTGGGGCCAACGTCCTGACTTTC.